The 7 T cell receptor beta chains below come from one sample, sequenced in a study of memory CD4+ T cells and cytomegalovirus serostatus (dated by TCRdb to between 2019 and 2020). The library was produced with the immunoSEQ multiplex PCR assay. What TCRdb holds here is the immuneACCESS table cut down to in-frame rearrangements. Part of the clones is not present; checked against another copy, under half of the missing clones reflect an unresolved V gene, and the others are unexplained. The sample contains about 57,000 clones, over 75% of them found a single time. Approximately 0.82% of the sample goes to the ten largest clones. Single viable CD3+CD4+CD8-CD45RO+ cells were sorted as memory CD4+ T cells on a FACSAria II. Sequenced sample: memory CD4+ T cells from blood. Receptors originate from an adult in good health and CMV-seronegative.

The chain links TRBV5-1 to TRBJ2-1; 8 nucleotides align to TRBD1. The CDR3 is made up of 15 amino acids. Germline V gene sequence: CDR1 SGHRS, CDR2 YFSETQ. V lost 7 bases, J lost 4 bases, and 10 bases stayed unmatched. The CDR3: CASRLGTGVYNEQFF. CDR3 in DNA: TGCGCCAGCCGCCTAGGGACAGGTGTTTACAATGAGCAGTTCTTC.

The chain carries TRBV7-9 and TRBJ1-1; 8 nucleotides match TRBD1. The J segment lost 3 bases and the V segment lost 6 bases, leaving 6 bases of the junction unmatched. This CDR3 spans 14 amino acids. The germline V gene encodes CDR1 SEHNR and CDR2 FQNEAQ (reference sequence). The CDR3 loop reads CASRTGTGHTEAFF. The CDR3 nucleotides read TGTGCCAGCAGAACAGGGACAGGTCACACTGAAGCTTTCTTT.

This chain connects TRBV19 to TRBJ2-1; tentative D call: TRBD2 (6 bases). V was shortened by 7 bases and J by 8 bases, with 18 bases between the two germline ends. The CDR3 consists of 14 residues. Germline CDR1 LNHDA, CDR2 SQIVND (reference sequence). The CDR3 spells CASMGRQGGDEQFF. In DNA form, the CDR3 reads TGTGCCAGTATGGGCAGGCAGGGAGGCGATGAGCAGTTCTTC.

The chain carries TRBV19 and TRBJ2-2; 9 bases fit TRBD1. Germline loops: CDR1 LNHDA, CDR2 SQIVND (reference sequence). The CDR3 extends over 15 amino acids. V shed 7 bases and J 2 bases; nucleotides not matched to a gene: 5. The CDR3 loop reads CASIGTGRNTGELFF. As DNA, the CDR3 is TGTGCCAGTATCGGGACAGGGCGAAACACCGGGGAGCTGTTTTTT.

The V call is TRBV6-1, the J call TRBJ1-6; D ambiguous. Germline CDR1 MNHNS, CDR2 SASEGT. The CDR3 consists of 13 residues. V shed 8 bases and J shed 6 bases, with 11 bases lying between them. CDR3 in DNA: TGTGCCAGCCGACAAACACCTAATTCACCCCTCCACTTT. It encodes CASRQTPNSPLHF.

The rearrangement uses TRBV20-1 and TRBJ1-1; no reliable D call. There are 11 residues in the CDR3. CDR1 and CDR2 from the germline V gene are DFQATT and SNEGSKA (reference sequence). Deletions cut 0 bases from V and 11 bases from J, with 10 bases between. For the CDR3, the DNA is TGCAGTGCTAGAGATGCCCGGGAGGCTTTCTTT. The encoded protein is CSARDAREAFF.

The chain combines TRBV6-6 with TRBJ1-2; a weak D match, TRBD1 (5 bases). CDR1 is MNHNY, CDR2 SVGAGI, per germline (reference sequence). The V end was cut by 5 bases, the J end by 2 bases, with 12 bases between. This CDR3 region has 14 residues. CDR3 coding DNA: TGTGCCAGCAGTACGAGGGACGGAAACTATGGCTACACCTTC. The encoded protein is CASSTRDGNYGYTF.